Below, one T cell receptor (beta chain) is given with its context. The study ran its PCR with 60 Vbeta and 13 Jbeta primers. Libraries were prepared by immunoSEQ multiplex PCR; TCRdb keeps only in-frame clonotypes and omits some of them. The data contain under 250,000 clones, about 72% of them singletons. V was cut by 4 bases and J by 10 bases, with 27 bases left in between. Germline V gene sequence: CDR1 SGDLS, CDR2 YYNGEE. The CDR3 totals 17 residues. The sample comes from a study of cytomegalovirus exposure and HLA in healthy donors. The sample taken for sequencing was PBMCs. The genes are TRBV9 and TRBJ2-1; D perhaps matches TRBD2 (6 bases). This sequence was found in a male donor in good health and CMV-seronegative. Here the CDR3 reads CASSLRGGTLGPGEQFF. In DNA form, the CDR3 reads TGTGCCAGCAGCCTCCGAGGCGGGACCCTTGGGCCTGGGGAGCAGTTCTTC.